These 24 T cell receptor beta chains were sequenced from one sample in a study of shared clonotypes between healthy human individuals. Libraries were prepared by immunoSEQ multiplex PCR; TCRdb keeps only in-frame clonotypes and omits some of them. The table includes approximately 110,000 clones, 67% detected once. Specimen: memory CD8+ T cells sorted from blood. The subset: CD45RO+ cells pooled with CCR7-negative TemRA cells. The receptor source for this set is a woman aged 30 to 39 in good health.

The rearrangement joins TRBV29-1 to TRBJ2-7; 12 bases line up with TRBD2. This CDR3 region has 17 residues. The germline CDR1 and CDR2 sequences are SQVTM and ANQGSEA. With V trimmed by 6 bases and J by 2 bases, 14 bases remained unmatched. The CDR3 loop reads CSVVPGLAGPFPYEQYF. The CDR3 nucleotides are TGCAGCGTCGTACCGGGACTAGCGGGTCCTTTTCCCTACGAGCAGTACTTC.

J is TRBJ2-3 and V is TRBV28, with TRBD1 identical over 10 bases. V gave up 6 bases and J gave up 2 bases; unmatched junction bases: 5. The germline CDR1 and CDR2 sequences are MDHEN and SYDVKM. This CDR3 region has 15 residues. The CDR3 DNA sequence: TGTGCCAGCAGAGCCGGACAGGGGGACACAGATACGCAGTATTTT. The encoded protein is CASRAGQGDTDTQYF.

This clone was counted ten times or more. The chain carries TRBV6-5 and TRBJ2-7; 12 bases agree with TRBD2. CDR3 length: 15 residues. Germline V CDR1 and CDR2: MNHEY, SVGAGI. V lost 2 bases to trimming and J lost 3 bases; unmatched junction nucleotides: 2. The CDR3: CASSYGTSGFYEQYF. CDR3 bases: TGTGCCAGCAGTTACGGGACTAGCGGGTTCTACGAGCAGTACTTC.

This chain's CDR3 is CASSLGRGPGANEKLFF. The CDR3 DNA follows: TGTGCCAGCAGCTTAGGCCGCGGCCCTGGGGCTAATGAAAAACTGTTTTTT. J is TRBJ1-4 and V is TRBV7-9, with D uncertain. Germline V gives CDR1 SEHNR, CDR2 FQNEAQ (reference sequence). This CDR3 has 17 residues. V lost 1 base, J lost 3 bases, and 15 bases lay in between. Looking up the rest from reference TRBV7-9 and TRBJ1-4 gives the full variable domain: DTGVSQNPRHKITKRGQNVTFRCDPISEHNRLYWYRQTLGQGPEFLTYFQNEAQLEKSRLLSDRFSAERPKGSFSTLEIQRTEQGDSAMYLCASSLGRGPGANEKLFFGSGTQLSVL.

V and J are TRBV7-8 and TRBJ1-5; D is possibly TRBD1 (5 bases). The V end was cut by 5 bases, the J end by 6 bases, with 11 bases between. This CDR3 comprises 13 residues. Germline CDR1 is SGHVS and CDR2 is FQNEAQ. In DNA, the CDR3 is TGTGCCAGCAGCGGGGCGGGGGGTCAGCCCCAGCATTTT. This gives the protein CASSGAGGQPQHF. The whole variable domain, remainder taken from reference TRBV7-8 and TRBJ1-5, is GAGVSQSPRYKVAKRGQDVALRCDPISGHVSLFWYQQALGQGPEFLTYFQNEAQLDKSGLPSDRFFAERPEGSVSTLKIQRTQQEDSAVYLCASSGAGGQPQHFGDGTRLSIL.

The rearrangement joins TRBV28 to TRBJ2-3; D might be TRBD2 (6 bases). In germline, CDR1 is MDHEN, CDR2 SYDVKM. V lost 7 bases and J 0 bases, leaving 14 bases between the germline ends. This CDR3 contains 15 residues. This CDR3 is CASTGSGLSTDTQYF. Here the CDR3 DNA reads TGTGCCAGCACCGGTAGCGGACTTAGCACAGATACGCAGTATTTT.

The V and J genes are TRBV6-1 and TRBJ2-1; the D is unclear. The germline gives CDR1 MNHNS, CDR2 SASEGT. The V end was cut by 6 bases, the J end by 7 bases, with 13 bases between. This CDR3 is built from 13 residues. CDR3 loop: CASRPSAGNEQFF. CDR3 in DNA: TGTGCCAGCAGACCCTCAGCAGGTAATGAGCAGTTCTTC.

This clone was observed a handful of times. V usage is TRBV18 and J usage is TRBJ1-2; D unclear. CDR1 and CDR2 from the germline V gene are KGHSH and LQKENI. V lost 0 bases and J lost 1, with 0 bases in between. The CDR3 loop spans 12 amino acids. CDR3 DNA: TGTGCCAGCTCACCACCTAACTATGGCTACACCTTC. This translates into CASSPPNYGYTF.

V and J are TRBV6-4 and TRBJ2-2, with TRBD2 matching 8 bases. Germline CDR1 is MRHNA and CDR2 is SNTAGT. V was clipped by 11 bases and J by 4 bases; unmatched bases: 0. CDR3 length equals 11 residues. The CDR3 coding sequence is TGTGCCCGGGGGGGCACCGGGGAGCTGTTTTTT. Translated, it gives CARGGTGELFF.

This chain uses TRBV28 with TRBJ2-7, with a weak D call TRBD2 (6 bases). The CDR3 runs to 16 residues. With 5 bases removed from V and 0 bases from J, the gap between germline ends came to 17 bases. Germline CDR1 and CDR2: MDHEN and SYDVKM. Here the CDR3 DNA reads TGTGCCAGCAGTATAACTTGGGGGAGGCCCTCCTACGAGCAGTACTTC. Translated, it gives CASSITWGRPSYEQYF. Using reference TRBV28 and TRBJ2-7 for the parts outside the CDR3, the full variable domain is DVKVTQSSRYLVKRTGEKVFLECVQDMDHENMFWYRQDPGLGLRLIYFSYDVKMKEKGDIPEGYSVSREKKERFSLILESASTNQTSMYLCASSITWGRPSYEQYFGPGTRLTVT.

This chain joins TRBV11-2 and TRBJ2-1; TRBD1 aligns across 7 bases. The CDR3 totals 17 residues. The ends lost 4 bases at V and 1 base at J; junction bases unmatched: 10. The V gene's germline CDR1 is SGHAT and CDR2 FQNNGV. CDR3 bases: TGTGCCAGCAGCTCGTACAGGGGTACCTTGTCCTACAATGAGCAGTTCTTC. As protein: CASSSYRGTLSYNEQFF.

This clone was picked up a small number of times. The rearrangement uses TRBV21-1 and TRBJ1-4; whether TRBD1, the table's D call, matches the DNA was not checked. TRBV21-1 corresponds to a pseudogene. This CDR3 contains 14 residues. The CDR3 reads CASSQGNGNEKLFF. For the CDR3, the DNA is TGTGCCAGCAGCCAGGGCAACGGGAATGAAAAACTGTTTTTT.

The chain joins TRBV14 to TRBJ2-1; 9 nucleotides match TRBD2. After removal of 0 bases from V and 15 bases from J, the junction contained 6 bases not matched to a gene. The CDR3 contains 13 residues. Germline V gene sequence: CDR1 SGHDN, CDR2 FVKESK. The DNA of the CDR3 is TGTGCCAGCAGCCAAGAAGGCGGGAGGGCCAGGTTCTTC. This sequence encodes CASSQEGGRARFF.

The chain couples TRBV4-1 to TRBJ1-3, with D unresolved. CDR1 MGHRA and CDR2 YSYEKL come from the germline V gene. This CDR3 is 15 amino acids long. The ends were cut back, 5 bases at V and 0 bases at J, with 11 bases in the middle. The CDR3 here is CASSSNINSGNTIYF. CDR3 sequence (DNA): TGCGCCAGCAGCTCAAACATTAACTCTGGAAACACCATATATTTT.

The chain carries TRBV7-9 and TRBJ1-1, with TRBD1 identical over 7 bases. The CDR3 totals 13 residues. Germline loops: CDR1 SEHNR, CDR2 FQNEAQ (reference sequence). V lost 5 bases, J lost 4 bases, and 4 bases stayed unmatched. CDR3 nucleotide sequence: TGTGCCAGCAGCCCGACAGGGTTCACTGAAGCTTTCTTT. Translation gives CASSPTGFTEAFF.

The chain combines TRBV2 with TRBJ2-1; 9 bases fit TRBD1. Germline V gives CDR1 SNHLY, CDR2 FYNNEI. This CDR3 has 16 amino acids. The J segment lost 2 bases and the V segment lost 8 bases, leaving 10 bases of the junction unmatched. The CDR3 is CASPGTGRPAYNEQFF. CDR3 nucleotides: TGTGCCAGCCCCGGGACAGGGCGCCCCGCCTACAATGAGCAGTTCTTC. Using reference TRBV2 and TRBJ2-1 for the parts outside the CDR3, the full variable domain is EPEVTQTPSHQVTQMGQEVILRCVPISNHLYFYWYRQILGQKVEFLVSFYNNEISEKSEIFDDQFSVERPDGSNFTLKIRSTKLEDSAMYFCASPGTGRPAYNEQFFGPGTRLTVL.

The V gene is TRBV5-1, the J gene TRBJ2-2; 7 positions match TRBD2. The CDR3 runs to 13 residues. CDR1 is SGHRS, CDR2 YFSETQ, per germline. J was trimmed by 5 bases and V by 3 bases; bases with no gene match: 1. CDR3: CASSYSGTGELFF. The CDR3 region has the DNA TGCGCCAGCAGCTATAGCGGGACCGGGGAGCTGTTTTTT.

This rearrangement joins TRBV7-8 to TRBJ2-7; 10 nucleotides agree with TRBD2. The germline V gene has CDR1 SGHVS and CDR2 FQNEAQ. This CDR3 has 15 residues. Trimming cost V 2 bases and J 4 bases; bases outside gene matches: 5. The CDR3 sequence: CASSLRRLAGYEQYF. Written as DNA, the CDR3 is TGTGCCAGCAGCTTAAGGCGACTAGCGGGTTACGAGCAGTACTTC. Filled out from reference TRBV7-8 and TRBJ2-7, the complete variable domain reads GAGVSQSPRYKVAKRGQDVALRCDPISGHVSLFWYQQALGQGPEFLTYFQNEAQLDKSGLPSDRFFAERPEGSVSTLKIQRTQQEDSAVYLCASSLRRLAGYEQYFGPGTRLTVT.

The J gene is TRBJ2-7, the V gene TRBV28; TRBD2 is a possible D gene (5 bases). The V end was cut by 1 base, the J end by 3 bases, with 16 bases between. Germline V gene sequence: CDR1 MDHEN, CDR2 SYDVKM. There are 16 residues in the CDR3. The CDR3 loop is CASSLSSWERNYEQYF. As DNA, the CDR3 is TGTGCCAGCAGTTTATCCTCTTGGGAGCGGAACTACGAGCAGTACTTC.

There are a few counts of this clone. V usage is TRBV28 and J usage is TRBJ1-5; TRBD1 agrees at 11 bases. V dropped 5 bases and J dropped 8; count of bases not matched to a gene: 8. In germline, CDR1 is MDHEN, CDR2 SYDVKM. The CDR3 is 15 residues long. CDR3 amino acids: CASSGTGGKSKPQHF. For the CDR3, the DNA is TGTGCCAGCAGTGGGACAGGGGGAAAGTCAAAGCCCCAGCATTTT.

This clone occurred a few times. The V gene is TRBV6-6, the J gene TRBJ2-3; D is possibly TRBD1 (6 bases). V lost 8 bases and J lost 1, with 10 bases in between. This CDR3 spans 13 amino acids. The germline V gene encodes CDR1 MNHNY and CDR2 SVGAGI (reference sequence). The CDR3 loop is CASQGLGTDTQYF. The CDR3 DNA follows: TGTGCCAGCCAGGGGCTAGGCACAGATACGCAGTATTTT.

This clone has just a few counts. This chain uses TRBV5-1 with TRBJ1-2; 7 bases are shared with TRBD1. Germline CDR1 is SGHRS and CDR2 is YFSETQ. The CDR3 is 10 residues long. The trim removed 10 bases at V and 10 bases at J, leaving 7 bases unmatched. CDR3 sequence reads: CASGQWVYTF. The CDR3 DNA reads TGCGCCTCGGGACAGTGGGTCTACACCTTC.

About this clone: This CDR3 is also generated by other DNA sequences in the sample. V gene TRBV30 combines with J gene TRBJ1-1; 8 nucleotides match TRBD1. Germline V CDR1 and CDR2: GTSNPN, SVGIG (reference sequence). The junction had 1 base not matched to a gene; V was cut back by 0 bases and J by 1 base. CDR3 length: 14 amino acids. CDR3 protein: CAWSVGQGNTEAFF. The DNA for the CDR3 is TGTGCCTGGAGTGTCGGACAGGGGAACACTGAAGCTTTCTTT.

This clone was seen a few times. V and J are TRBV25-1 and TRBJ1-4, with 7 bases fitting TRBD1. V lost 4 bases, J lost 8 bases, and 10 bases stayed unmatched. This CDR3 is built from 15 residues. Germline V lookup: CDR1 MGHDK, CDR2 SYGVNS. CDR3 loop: CASSARQGEEEKLFF. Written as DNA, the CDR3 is TGTGCCAGCAGTGCAAGACAGGGTGAAGAGGAAAAACTGTTTTTT.